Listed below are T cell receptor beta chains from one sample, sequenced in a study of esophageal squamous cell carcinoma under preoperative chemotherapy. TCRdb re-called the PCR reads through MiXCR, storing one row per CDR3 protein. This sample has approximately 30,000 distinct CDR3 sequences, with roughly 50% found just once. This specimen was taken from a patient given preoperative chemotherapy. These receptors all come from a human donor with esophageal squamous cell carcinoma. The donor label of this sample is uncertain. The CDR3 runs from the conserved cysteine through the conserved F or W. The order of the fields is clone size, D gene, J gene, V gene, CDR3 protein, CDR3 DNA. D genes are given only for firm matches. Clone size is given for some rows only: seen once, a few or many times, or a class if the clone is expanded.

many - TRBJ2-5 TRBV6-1 CASSMGLVQETQYF TGTGCCAGCAGTATGGGACTCGTGCAAGAGACCCAGTACTTC
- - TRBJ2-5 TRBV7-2 CASSLGGARGRKSQHF TGTGCCAGCAGCTTGGGTGGTGCTAGGGGGAGAAAGTCCCAGCACTTC
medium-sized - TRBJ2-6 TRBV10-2 CASSDPSTLSGANVLTF TGCGCCAGCAGTGACCCGTCCACTCTCTCTGGGGCCAACGTCCTGACTTTC
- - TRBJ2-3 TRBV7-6 CASSSGARAKDTQYF TGTGCCAGCAGCTCGGGGGCGAGGGCCAAAGACACGCAGTATTTC
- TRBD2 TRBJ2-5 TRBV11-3 CASSLKASGSTF TGTGCCAGCAGCTTAAAGGCTAGCGGGAGTACCTTC
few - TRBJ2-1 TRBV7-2 CASSLGGGASNEQFF TGTGCCAGCAGCTTAGGTGGGGGGGCGTCAAATGAGCAGTTCTTC
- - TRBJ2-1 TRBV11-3 CASSLGRQGTEQFF TGTGCCAGCAGCTTAGGAAGGCAGGGAACCGAGCAGTTCTTC
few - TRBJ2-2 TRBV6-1 CASSAFNTGELFF TGTGCCAGCAGCGCCTTTAACACCGGGGAGCTGTTTTTT
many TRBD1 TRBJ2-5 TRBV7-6 CASSPTGDLVKETQYF TGTGCCAGCAGTCCTACAGGGGACCTGGTAAAAGAGACCCAGTACTTC
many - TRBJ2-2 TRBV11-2 CASSLWGGNTGELFF TGTGCCAGCAGCTTATGGGGAGGAAACACCGGGGAGCTGTTTTTT
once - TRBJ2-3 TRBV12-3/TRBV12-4 CASSLERGRGTDTQYF TGTGCCAGCAGTTTAGAGAGGGGACGGGGCACAGATACGCAGTATTTT
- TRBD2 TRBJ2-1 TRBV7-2 CASSLRGAGAGEWGNSYNEQFF TGTGCCAGCAGCTTAAGAGGGGCTGGAGCGGGAGAATGGGGGAATTCCTACAATGAGCAGTTCTTC
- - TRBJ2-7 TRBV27 CASSSRVSSYEQYF TGTGCCAGCAGTTCCCGGGTAAGCTCCTACGAGCAGTACTTC
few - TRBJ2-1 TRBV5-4 CASSLPRRDHNEQFF TGTGCCAGCAGCTTGCCTAGACGGGACCACAATGAGCAGTTCTTC
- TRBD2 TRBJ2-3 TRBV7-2 CASSTGTSSAETQYF TGTGCCAGCAGCACCGGGACTAGCTCGGCAGAGACCCAGTATTTC
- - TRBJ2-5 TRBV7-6 CASSLDPPLRGRAQKTQYF TGTGCCAGCAGCTTGGATCCGCCGCTCCGCGGCCGAGCCCAAAAGACCCAGTACTTC
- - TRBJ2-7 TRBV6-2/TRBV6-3 CASTDTGTTYEQYF TGTGCCAGCACCGACACAGGGACGACCTACGAGCAGTACTTC
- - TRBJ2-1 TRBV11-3 CASSQPGSSYNEQFF TGTGCCAGCAGCCAACCGGGTAGCTCCTACAATGAGCAGTTCTTC
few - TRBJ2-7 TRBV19 CASSIVKAATYEQYF TGTGCCAGTAGTATAGTGAAAGCGGCGACGTACGAGCAGTACTTC
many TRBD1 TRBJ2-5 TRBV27 CASSAGTGLKTQYF TGTGCCAGCAGTGCCGGGACAGGGCTGAAGACCCAGTACTTC
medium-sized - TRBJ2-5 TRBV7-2 CASSLAWRGPQETQYF TGTGCCAGCAGCTTAGCGTGGCGGGGCCCCCAAGAGACCCAGTACTTC
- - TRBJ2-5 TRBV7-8 CASGCASGSESQYF TGTGCCAGCGGCTGTGCTTCCGGGTCCGAGTCCCAGTACTTC
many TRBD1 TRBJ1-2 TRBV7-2 CASSPGTVKGYTF TGTGCCAGCAGCCCCGGGACAGTGAAAGGCTACACCTTC
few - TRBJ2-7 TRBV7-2 CASSLALAGREQYF TGTGCCAGCAGCTTAGCGCTGGCGGGGCGCGAGCAGTACTTC
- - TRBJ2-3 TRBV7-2 CASSQPGDTQYF TGTGCCAGCAGCCAACCTGGGGATACGCAGTATTTT
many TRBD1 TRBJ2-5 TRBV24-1 CAIGTGGTGTQYF TGTGCCATCGGGACAGGGGGCACAGGGACCCAGTACTTC
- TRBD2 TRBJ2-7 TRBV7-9 CASSPPPLLAGAGNEQYF TGTGCCAGCAGCCCCCCCCCCCTACTAGCGGGAGCGGGCAATGAGCAGTACTTC
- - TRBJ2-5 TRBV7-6 CAGGFGCRDQDTQYF TGTGCCGGGGGGTTCGGGTGCCGTGACCAAGATACCCAGTACTTC
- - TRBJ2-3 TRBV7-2 CASSYRGAPTDTQYF TGTGCCAGCAGCTATCGGGGCGCGCCGACAGATACGCAGTACTTT
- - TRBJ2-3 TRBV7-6 CARSSGGSPTETQYF TGTGCCAGGAGCTCCGGGGGCTCCCCCACAGAGACCCAGTATTTC
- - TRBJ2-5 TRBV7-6 CGGGRCGSDTETQYF TGTGGCGGGGGCCGGTGCGGGAGTGACACAGAGACCCAGTACTTC
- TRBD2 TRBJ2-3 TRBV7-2 CASSPRAGGWGEETQYF TGTGCCAGCAGCCCCCGAGCGGGAGGATGGGGGGAAGAGACGCAGTACTTT
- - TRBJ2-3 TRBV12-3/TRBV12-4 CASSVTDTQYF TGTGCCAGCAGCGTCACAGATACGCAGTATTTT
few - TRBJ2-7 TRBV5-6 CASSPGPGTSEQYF TGTGCCAGCAGCCCTGGCCCAGGGACCTCCGAGCAGTACTTC
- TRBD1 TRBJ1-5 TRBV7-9 CASSLESGGDQPQHF TGTGCCAGCAGCTTGGAGTCAGGGGGAGATCAGCCCCAGCATTTT
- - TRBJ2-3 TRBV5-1 CASSLYRGRDTQYF TGCGCCAGCAGCTTGTATCGGGGGAGGGATACGCAGTATTTT
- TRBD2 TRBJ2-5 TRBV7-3 CASSFMPAGGIQNTQYF TGTGCCAGCAGCTTCATGCCGGCGGGAGGGATCCAAAACACCCAGTACTTC
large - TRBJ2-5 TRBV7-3 CASSLSGTNQETQYF TGTGCCAGCAGCTTAAGCGGGACCAATCAAGAGACCCAGTACTTC
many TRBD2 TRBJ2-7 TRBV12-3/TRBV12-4 CASSSSGGYEQYF TGTGCCAGCAGTTCCAGCGGGGGCTACGAGCAGTACTTC
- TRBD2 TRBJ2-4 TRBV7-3 CASSSMPGGGNKNIQYF TGTGCCAGCAGCTCCATGCCGGGGGGAGGTAACAAAAACATCCAGTACTTC
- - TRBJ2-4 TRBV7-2 CASGTGPRAADTQYF TGTGCCAGCGGCACCGGGCCGAGAGCCGCAGACACTCAGTATTTC
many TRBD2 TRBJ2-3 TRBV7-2 CASSLTSGETDTQYF TGTGCCAGCAGCTTGACTAGCGGAGAGACAGATACGCAGTATTTT
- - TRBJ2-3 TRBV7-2 CASRTGASSPETQYF TGTGCCAGCAGGACCGGGGCTAGCTCCCCAGAGACGCAGTATTTC
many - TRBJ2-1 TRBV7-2 CASSQSYNEQFF TGTGCCAGCAGCCAGTCCTACAATGAGCAGTTCTTC
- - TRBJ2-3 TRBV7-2 CAGSRGRLSDTQYF TGTGCGGGGAGCCGGGGCCGTCTTTCAGATACCCAGTATTTT
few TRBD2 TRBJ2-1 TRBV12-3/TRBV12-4 CASGSGSNEQFF TGTGCCAGCGGGAGCGGGAGTAATGAGCAGTTCTTC
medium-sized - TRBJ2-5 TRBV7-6 CASSTRQGREQYF TGTGCCAGCAGCACAAGACAGGGACGGGAGCAGTACTTC
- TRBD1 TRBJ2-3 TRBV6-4 CASSDGQGADTQYF TGTGCCAGCAGTGACGGACAGGGGGCAGATACGCAGTATTTT
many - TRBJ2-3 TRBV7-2 CASSPQGGRAKDTQYF TGTGCCAGCAGCCCACAGGGAGGGAGAGCCAAAGATACGCAGTATTTT
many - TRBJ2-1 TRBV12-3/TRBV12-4 CASSPGGQVAGNEQFF TGTGCCAGCAGCCCGGGAGGACAGGTTGCGGGCAATGAGCAGTTCTTC
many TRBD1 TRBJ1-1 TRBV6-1 CASRQGNAEAFF TGTGCCAGCAGACAGGGGAACGCTGAAGCTTTCTTT
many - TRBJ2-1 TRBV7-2 CASSFSRVYNEQFF TGTGCCAGCAGCTTTTCACGGGTCTACAATGAGCAGTTCTTC
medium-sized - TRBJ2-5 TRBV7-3 CASSPNNGRGTQYF TGTGCCAGCAGTCCTAATAATGGACGTGGGACCCAGTACTTC
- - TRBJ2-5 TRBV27 CATKRGRGEETQYF TGTGCCACCAAGAGGGGACGAGGAGAAGAGACCCAGTACTTC
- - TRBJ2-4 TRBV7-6 CASSLDAGLGGRDKKIQYF TGTGCCAGCAGCTTGGATGCGGGGCTCGGCGGCCGAGACAAAAAGATTCAGTACTTC
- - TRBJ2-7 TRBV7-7 CASSIAVGGEQYF TGTGCCAGCAGCATAGCGGTTGGTGGCGAGCAGTACTTC
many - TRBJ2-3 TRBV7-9 CASSLVSPSATQYF TGTGCCAGCAGCTTAGTGTCCCCCTCGGCGACGCAGTATTTT
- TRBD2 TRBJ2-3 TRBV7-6 CASSLSSGGQETQYF TGTGCCAGCAGCTTATCCTCGGGAGGCCAAGAGACGCAGTATTTC
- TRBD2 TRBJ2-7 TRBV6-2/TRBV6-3 CPSTGGGARDTQYF TGCCCCAGCACTGGCGGGGGAGCCAGAGATACGCAGTACTTC